The rows below give T cell receptor beta chains drawn from one sample of a study of PD-L1 blockade in urothelial cancer. This table comes from immunoSEQ multiplex PCR, and its TCRdb copy is limited to in-frame clones, with some not included. Found here are more than 30,000 clones, around 89% of them singletons; the top ten hold about 8%. The material sequenced was PBMCs, taken around atezolizumab (anti-PD-L1) treatment. The receptors shown here come from a man aged 80 or over with urothelial cancer. Both conserved end residues are part of each CDR3. A D gene is named only where the DNA matches it firmly. Clone size, where shown, is once, few, many, or a class for clones that have expanded.

clone_size	d_call	v_call	j_call	cdr3_nt	cdr3_aa
.	TRBD1	TRBV5-6	TRBJ1-5	TGTGCCAGCAGCTCGGACACAGGGGCAGGGGATCAGCCCCAGCATTTT	CASSSDTGAGDQPQHF
.	TRBD1	TRBV5-6	TRBJ1-2	TGTGCCAGCAGCTTTGACAGGGGGCATAACTATGGCTACACCTTC	CASSFDRGHNYGYTF
.	.	TRBV6-6	TRBJ2-7	TGTGCCAGCAGGGGGGGACGAGACTACGAGCAGTACTTC	CASRGGRDYEQYF
once	TRBD1	TRBV5-1	TRBJ2-7	TGCGCCAGCAGCCCCACGGGACAGGGGGCGGGGGAGCAGTACTTC	CASSPTGQGAGEQYF
.	TRBD1	TRBV12-5	TRBJ1-4	TGTGCTAGTGGCCCCGGGACAGATAATGAAAAACTGTTTTTT	CASGPGTDNEKLFF
.	TRBD2	TRBV6-4	TRBJ2-1	TGTGCCAGCAGTCCGGGACTAGGGAGCGGTGAGCAGTTCTTC	CASSPGLGSGEQFF
few	.	TRBV9	TRBJ2-1	TGTGCCAGCAGCGTAGTTTCCCCTGAGGGAAGACCCTACAATGAGCAGTTCTTC	CASSVVSPEGRPYNEQFF
once	TRBD1	TRBV18	TRBJ2-3	TGTGCCAGCTCACCCAAGACAGGGGGCGGCGCAGATACGCAGTATTTT	CASSPKTGGGADTQYF
.	TRBD2	TRBV11-1	TRBJ2-3	TGTGCCAGCAGCCCCGGGACTAGGCCAGATACGCAGTATTTT	CASSPGTRPDTQYF
.	.	TRBV6-5	TRBJ1-1	TGTGCCAGCAGACGGGGATTGGGGACTGAAGCTTTCTTT	CASRRGLGTEAFF
once	TRBD2	TRBV7-7	TRBJ2-3	TGTGCCAGCAGCTTTTTACTAGCGGCTTACACAGATACGCAGTATTTT	CASSFLLAAYTDTQYF
.	.	TRBV28	TRBJ1-2	TGTGCCAGCAGTTTAACTGGCAGGGAAAGTGGCTACACCTTC	CASSLTGRESGYTF
.	.	TRBV29-1	TRBJ2-2	TGCAGCGCCCAATTGTCCAGTCCCGGGGAGCTGTTTTTT	CSAQLSSPGELFF
few	.	TRBV4-3	TRBJ1-1	TGCGCCAGCAGCCGCCTAGCGAACACTGAAGCTTTCTTT	CASSRLANTEAFF
once	.	TRBV18	TRBJ2-5	TGTGCCAGCTCACCACCGGGGGGGACACCCCAGTGGTCCCAGTACTTC	CASSPPGGTPQWSQYF
.	.	TRBV7-8	TRBJ2-7	TGTGCCAGCAGCTTTCTCTCGCAGTCCGGGGGCGAGCAGTACTTC	CASSFLSQSGGEQYF
.	.	TRBV16	TRBJ2-1	TGTGCCAGCAGCCTAGACAGGTTCTACAATGAGCAGTTCTTC	CASSLDRFYNEQFF
.	TRBD2	TRBV28	TRBJ2-1	TGTGCCAGCAGTTTTCTAGCGGGAGGGCCCCCGTCCAATGAGCAGTTCTTC	CASSFLAGGPPSNEQFF
.	.	TRBV28	TRBJ1-2	TGTGCCAGCAGTTTGACGGGGACCGGGGGGGCAATTGGCTACACCTTC	CASSLTGTGGAIGYTF
.	TRBD2	TRBV5-6	TRBJ2-7	TGTGCCAGCAGCGCGGGACTAGCGCGTACCTACGAGCAGTACTTC	CASSAGLARTYEQYF
.	TRBD1	TRBV19	TRBJ1-4	TGTGCCAGTAGTCAGGGGGCAGGTGAAAAACTGTTTTTT	CASSQGAGEKLFF
.	.	TRBV6-6	TRBJ2-7	TGTGCCAGCAGAGCTGGGCAGGGGCTCTACGAGCAGTACTTC	CASRAGQGLYEQYF
.	.	TRBV5-4	TRBJ1-3	TGTGCCAGCAGCTTCCAGGGGTCGAACACCATATATTTT	CASSFQGSNTIYF
.	.	TRBV29-1	TRBJ2-2	TGCAGCGCCGGGGGGCAGGGTACGAACACCGGGGAGCTGTTTTTT	CSAGGQGTNTGELFF
.	.	TRBV7-9	TRBJ2-1	TGTGCCAGCAGCTTAGACGGGACACCTCTTTACAATGAGCAGTTCTTC	CASSLDGTPLYNEQFF
.	TRBD1	TRBV9	TRBJ1-3	TGTGCCAGCAGCCCCAGACAGGGGACTGAAAACACCATATATTTT	CASSPRQGTENTIYF
.	.	TRBV7-2	TRBJ1-2	TGTGCCAGCAGCTTCCAGGGCTATGGCTACACCTTC	CASSFQGYGYTF
.	.	TRBV5-1	TRBJ2-5	TGCGCCAGCACCCTCAGCGGGCTAGCAGGAGAGACCCAGTACTTC	CASTLSGLAGETQYF
.	TRBD2	TRBV5-1	TRBJ2-7	TGCGCCAGCAGCTCGGGACTAGTTGGCTACGAGCAGTACTTC	CASSSGLVGYEQYF
.	TRBD2	TRBV6-1	TRBJ2-7	TGTGCCAGCAGTGCATTCGGTGCTAGCGGGGACTCCTACGAGCAGTACTTC	CASSAFGASGDSYEQYF
.	TRBD1	TRBV28	TRBJ2-3	TGTGCCAGCAACGACAACAGGGGGCGCCAGGATACGCAGTATTTT	CASNDNRGRQDTQYF